The clone carrying this TCR beta chain was seen more than once but under ten times. As yet, its antigen is unknown. The CDR3 has 17 residues. The germline CDR1 and CDR2 sequences are MGHRA and YSYEKL. Trimming removed 0 bases from V and 3 bases from J, with 15 bases in between. The sample is drawn from a study of early stage breast cancer tumors. Study summary: Around 10-fold was the mean read coverage per sample.

Study-wide points: Commonly generated sequences made up most enriched TCRB sequences shared between patients.

Repertoires were generated with immunoSEQ multiplex PCR, while TCRdb's copy carries only in-frame clones and drops some. The profile covers 9,500 to 12,000 clones, with 70% to 80% appearing a single time and approximately 13% taken by the ten largest. This TCR came from a person aged 70 to 85 with breast cancer. The chain is built from TRBV4-1 and TRBJ2-1, with D maybe TRBD1 (6 bases). Sequenced: breast tumor tissue. The CDR3 DNA reads TGCGCCAGCAGCCAAGATAGACAGGAACGGTACTACAATGAGCAGTTCTTC. Translated: CASSQDRQERYYNEQFF.